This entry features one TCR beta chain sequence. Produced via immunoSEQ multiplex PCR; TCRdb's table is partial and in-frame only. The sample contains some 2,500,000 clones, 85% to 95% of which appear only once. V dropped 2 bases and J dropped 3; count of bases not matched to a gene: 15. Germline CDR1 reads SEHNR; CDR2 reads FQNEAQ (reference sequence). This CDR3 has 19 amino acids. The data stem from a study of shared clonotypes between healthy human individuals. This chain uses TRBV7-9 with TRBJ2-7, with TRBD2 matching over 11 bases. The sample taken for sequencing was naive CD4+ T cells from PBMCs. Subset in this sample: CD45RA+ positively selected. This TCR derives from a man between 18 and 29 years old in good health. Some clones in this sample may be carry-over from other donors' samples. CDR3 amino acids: CASSLPPTSGKRDLYEQYF. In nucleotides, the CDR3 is TGTGCCAGCAGCTTACCCCCGACTAGCGGGAAGAGGGACCTCTACGAGCAGTACTTC.